The 11 T cell receptor beta chains presented below share a single source sample, sequenced in a study of blood T cells in healthy people across ages (dated by TCRdb to the mid-2010s). Library prep was done by 5' RACE. Sequenced on an Illumina HiSeq 2500. A second roughly 7 to 12 cycle PCR used a sample-barcoded 5' primer and a J-beta primer mix. The raw public reads went through TCRdb reprocessing: fastp at Q25, MiXCR clone calling, in-frame beta chains kept. Duplicate CDR3 protein sequences are folded into a single record with the most common DNA and genes. Across this sample there are roughly 730,000 distinct CDR3 sequences, with about 56% seen only once. 20% to 30% of the sample rests with the top ten. The source material was blood. The receptors were sampled from a man in his forties or fifties in good health.

The CDR3 nucleotides are TGTGCCAGCAGCAAAATAGGGACATACGGGGGACCTTACTTCCATTATGGCTACACCTTC. It encodes CASSKIGTYGGPYFHYGYTF. J is TRBJ1-2 and V is TRBV7-6; TRBD1 is a possible D gene (6 bases). V lost 5 bases and J 5 bases, leaving 33 bases between the germline ends. CDR1 is SGHVS and CDR2 is FNYEAQ in the germline V gene. The CDR3 loop spans 20 amino acids.

This clonotype was observed a few times. V is TRBV20-1 and J is TRBJ2-7, with TRBD2 matching over 10 bases. Trimming took 6 bases from V and 7 from J; bases not matched to a gene: 9. The V gene's germline CDR1 is DFQATT and CDR2 SNEGSKA (reference sequence). CDR3 length: 13 residues. In DNA form, the CDR3 reads TGCAGTGCGACCCTAGCGGGAGTCGGGGAGCAGTACTTC. Protein: CSATLAGVGEQYF.

In this sample, this clonotype turned up once. The V gene is TRBV12-3 or TRBV12-4, the J gene TRBJ2-3; D may match TRBD1 or TRBD2 (5 bases each). This CDR3 spans 15 amino acids. V dropped 1 base and J dropped 2 bases, with 10 bases sitting between them. The CDR3 loop reads CASSLVGAPTDTQYF. CDR3 DNA: TGTGCCAGCAGTTTAGTCGGGGCCCCCACAGATACGCAGTATTTT.

V gene TRBV7-2 combines with J gene TRBJ2-4; TRBD2 aligns across 14 bases. The DNA end is a closer match to TRBJ2-7, so the J assignment may be wrong. In germline, CDR1 is SGHTA, CDR2 FQGNSA. The CDR3 extends over 19 amino acids. The CDR3 coding sequence is TGTGCCAGCAGCCCACTCACGCATCGACTAGCGGGAGGGTCCTACGAGCAGTACTTC. Its protein is CASSPLTHRLAGGSYEQYF.

For the CDR3, the DNA is TGTGCCAGCAGTTTTAGCCGGGCCTCTGGGGCCAACGTCCTGACTTTC. Translating gives CASSFSRASGANVLTF. The chain uses TRBV27 and TRBJ2-6; D gene ambiguous. V lost 3 bases, J lost 0 bases, and 9 bases lay in between. CDR3 length equals 16 residues. Germline V gene lookup returns CDR1 MNHEY and CDR2 SMNVEV (reference sequence).

The rearrangement joins TRBV5-1 to TRBJ2-4; 8 nucleotides align to TRBD1. The end of the DNA fits TRBJ2-7 better, so the J call may be wrong. Germline V gene sequence: CDR1 SGHRS, CDR2 YFSETQ. The CDR3 is 17 amino acids. This CDR3 is CASSEAPSGQGAFEQYF. DNA for the CDR3: TGCGCCAGCAGCGAGGCTCCTTCTGGGCAGGGGGCTTTCGAGCAGTACTTC.

V gene TRBV6-6 combines with J gene TRBJ2-6; D not resolved. Trimming removed 0 bases at V and 2 bases at J, with 8 bases between. In germline, CDR1 is MNHNY, CDR2 SVGAGI (reference sequence). The CDR3 is made up of 16 amino acids. The chain's CDR3 is CASSYSRQTGANVLTF. The CDR3 DNA sequence: TGTGCCAGCAGTTACTCTCGGCAAACTGGGGCCAACGTCCTGACTTTC.

This clonotype has only a few counts. The chain couples TRBV27 to TRBJ2-4; 12 positions agree with TRBD1. V gave up 4 bases and J gave up 8 bases; unmatched junction bases: 12. There are 17 residues in the CDR3. CDR1 is MNHEY, CDR2 SMNVEV, per germline (reference sequence). For the CDR3, the DNA is TGTGCCAGCAGTTACTCCCGGGACAGGGGGCTTGGAGACATTCAGTACTTC. Residues: CASSYSRDRGLGDIQYF.

In regard to this clonotype: An end of the junction differs from the germline gene, which may be a read error. The chain carries TRBV11-2 and TRBJ1-6; 9 bases fit TRBD1. The CDR3 has 15 amino acids. CDR1 SGHAT and CDR2 FQNNGV come from the germline V gene. The CDR3 bases are TGTGCCGGCAGCTTATCCCAAGGGACAGGGTCTCCCCTCCACTTT. It encodes CAGSLSQGTGSPLHF.

To note about this clonotype: This may be a read error: a much more frequent sequence differs by one nucleotide. The chain employs TRBV14 and TRBJ2-5; 10 bases are a match to TRBD1. TRBJ2-7 explains the end of the DNA better; the J call may be wrong. Germline V gene sequence: CDR1 SGHDN, CDR2 FVKESK. The CDR3 loop spans 16 amino acids. CDR3 coding DNA: TGTGCCAGCAGCCAATGGACCGGGACAGGGGCATACGAGCAGTACTTC. It translates to CASSQWTGTGAYEQYF.

The chain combines TRBV6-5 with TRBJ2-1, with D tentatively TRBD1 (5 bases). Trimming took off 6 bases at V and 0 bases at J, with 15 bases between the two ends. CDR3 length: 16 residues. Germline-derived CDR1 and CDR2 are MNHEY and SVGAGI. CDR3 sequence: CASRDQGGPSYNEQFF. CDR3 coding DNA: TGTGCCAGCAGGGATCAGGGCGGACCCTCCTACAATGAGCAGTTCTTC.